A selection of T cell receptor beta chains follows, all from one sample in a study of shared T cell receptors in the human thymus. TCRdb's table, derived via immunoSEQ multiplex PCR, lists solely in-frame clones and lacks some. The repertoire holds hundreds of thousands of clones, more than 70% seen once, with 0.0094% in the top ten. These same records also appear under a second study, on human thymus T cells.

The specimen was thymocytes. The receptors stem from a boy under two years old with a congenital heart defect. Each CDR3 is given without its conserved first and last residue.

CDR3aa	v_gene	j_gene
ASNTARGHWGNQPQH	TRBV28	TRBJ1-5
ASSERGGTGELF	TRBV2	TRBJ2-2
ASSPGQGARGGYT	TRBV5-8	TRBJ1-2
ASSRSGDWVGQF	TRBV14	TRBJ2-1
ASSRARGTEAF	TRBV25-1	TRBJ1-1
ASSYSTDRGKDEQY	TRBV6-5	TRBJ2-7
ASSQYDSHYGYT	TRBV4-3	TRBJ1-2
ASSLAQGLAESSYEQY	TRBV7-8	TRBJ2-7
ASSLTGSHEQY	TRBV27	.
AWSSGTRGNEQY	TRBV30	TRBJ2-7
ASRIQGAVHEQF	TRBV2	TRBJ2-1
AWSAPPDRGGTEAF	TRBV30	TRBJ1-1
ASSGPGQATYEQY	TRBV11-1	TRBJ2-7
ASSQGEETSTDTQY	TRBV14	TRBJ2-3
ASGFLLGDRGPYEQY	TRBV12-5	TRBJ2-7
ASSFGREFREQY	TRBV6-5	TRBJ2-7
ASSLGGGEQETQY	TRBV11-2	TRBJ2-5
ASGLDTNRDRPSEQY	TRBV12-5	TRBJ2-7
ASGPTGQGSSQY	TRBV19	TRBJ2-5
AWSVDLTGKRTEAF	TRBV30	TRBJ1-1
ASSREPGLKENQPQH	TRBV19	TRBJ1-5
ASSQESRVAYEQY	TRBV4-1	TRBJ2-7
ASSLSGAMGYGYT	TRBV27	TRBJ1-2
SVNISKNIQY	TRBV29-1	TRBJ2-4
ASSLVSSGYEQY	TRBV5-1	TRBJ2-7
ASSQGQVGRGNTIY	TRBV4-1	TRBJ1-3
ASSPPGRDRGPADTQY	TRBV5-1	TRBJ2-3
ASSQGPYRSGGLGEQY	TRBV4-3	.
ASSSGTINEKLF	TRBV2	TRBJ1-4
ASSPGRRSSSGTYEQY	TRBV10-2	TRBJ2-7
ASSIDGGRHNEQF	TRBV19	TRBJ2-1
ASSSRGRRNQPQH	TRBV5-6	TRBJ1-5
SAPISYYEQF	TRBV29-1	TRBJ2-1
ASSLVFTDTQY	TRBV11-2	TRBJ2-3
ASSQVRETDSNQPQH	TRBV4-3	TRBJ1-5
ASSLARIPGSGYT	TRBV7-9	TRBJ1-2
ASSLSGDRGRREPQH	TRBV4-3	TRBJ1-5
ASSLSASRGRGQPQH	TRBV27	TRBJ1-5
SATGQGKLF	TRBV20-1	TRBJ1-4
ASSYSTTATYEQY	TRBV6-5	TRBJ2-7
ASTREPEAGPQETQY	TRBV7-9	TRBJ2-5
ASSQDLASGRAYEQY	TRBV4-3	TRBJ2-7
ASSPLGAGNQETQY	TRBV4-2	TRBJ2-5
ASSSSATNEKLF	TRBV7-4	TRBJ1-4
ASSLTPTGSATEAF	TRBV27	TRBJ1-1
ASRPDRFSGNTIY	TRBV10-1	TRBJ1-3
ASSFGQGENEQF	TRBV28	TRBJ2-1
ASSPVRGKYEQY	TRBV5-6	TRBJ2-7
ASSLSGAHTDTQY	TRBV13	TRBJ2-3
ASSQGTSGSPGGETQY	TRBV4-1	TRBJ2-5
ASSHRPSVVPYEQY	TRBV4-3	TRBJ2-7
ASSQAGGLTEAF	TRBV4-1	TRBJ1-1